This is a list of T cell receptor beta chains from one sample in a study of cytomegalovirus exposure and HLA in healthy donors. The table came from immunoSEQ multiplex PCR; TCRdb's copy has only in-frame clones and leaves some out. The repertoire includes 100,000 to 150,000 clones, about 90% of them detected once, and less than 1.5% sits in the top ten. The sequenced sample was PBMCs. These receptors all come from a young man in good health and CMV-seronegative. The CDR3 runs from the conserved cysteine through the conserved F or W. D genes are given only for firm matches. A clone size is listed for some rows: how often the clone was seen (once, few, many), or a class if it is expanded.

clone_size,v_call,d_call,j_call,cdr3_nt,cdr3_aa
few,TRBV11-2,TRBD2,TRBJ2-7,TGTGCCAGCGGACGCCGCGGGACTAGCGGGTACGAGCAGTACTTC,CASGRRGTSGYEQYF
few,TRBV6-5,.,TRBJ1-5,TGTGCCAGCAGTTACTCAGGAGCCAGCAATCAGCCCCAGCATTTT,CASSYSGASNQPQHF
.,TRBV6-4,TRBD2,TRBJ2-3,TGTGCCAGCAGTGAATCACGGACTAGCGGGAGCCCAGATACGCAGTATTTT,CASSESRTSGSPDTQYF
few,TRBV5-6,.,TRBJ1-4,TGTGCCAGCAGCTTAGCCCCGACAGCAATTAATGAAAAACTGTTTTTT,CASSLAPTAINEKLFF
.,TRBV7-9,TRBD1,TRBJ1-1,TGTGCCAGCAGCCGACGAGGACAGGGTCGAGCTTTCTTT,CASSRRGQGRAFF
.,TRBV10-1,TRBD1,TRBJ2-1,TGCGCCAGCAGTTGGGGGGGGGACAGGGGAACAAAGCAGTTCTTC,CASSWGGDRGTKQFF
.,TRBV30,.,TRBJ1-1,TGTGCCTGGAGTGCAGGCCTGAACACTGAAGCTTTCTTT,CAWSAGLNTEAFF
.,TRBV5-6,.,TRBJ1-5,TGTGCCAGCAGCTTCCGGGGGAATAGCAATCAGCCCCAGCATTTT,CASSFRGNSNQPQHF
.,TRBV2,.,TRBJ1-5,TGTGCCATCAGTGACAGTTCAAATCAGCCCCAGCATTTT,CAISDSSNQPQHF
once,TRBV9,TRBD1,TRBJ2-5,TGTGCCAGCAGCCTCCGGGACAGGAAAGAGACCCAGTACTTC,CASSLRDRKETQYF
.,TRBV15,TRBD1,TRBJ2-7,TGTGCCACCAGCTCGCGGACAGGGAACTACGAGCAGTACTTC,CATSSRTGNYEQYF
.,TRBV5-4,.,TRBJ1-2,TGTGCCAGCAGCTTGGCGTCAGGGGCCACGGTGATTGGCTACACCTTC,CASSLASGATVIGYTF
.,TRBV7-9,.,TRBJ1-2,TGTGCCAGCAGCTTACCACCCTGGACAATGTCGGCCTACACCTTC,CASSLPPWTMSAYTF
.,TRBV28,TRBD1,TRBJ2-7,TGTGCCAGCAACAAACCCGGGACAGCGCAGTACGAGCAGTACTTC,CASNKPGTAQYEQYF
.,TRBV29-1,TRBD2,TRBJ2-7,TGCAGCGTTGTGGCTAGCGGGAGCAACGAGCAGTACTTC,CSVVASGSNEQYF
.,TRBV30,.,TRBJ1-4,TGTGCCTGGAGTCCGGATGAAAAACTGTTTTTT,CAWSPDEKLFF
.,TRBV19,.,TRBJ1-5,TGTGCCAGTACCCAATGGAGGGGCAGCAATCAGCCCCAGCATTTT,CASTQWRGSNQPQHF
many,TRBV5-1,.,TRBJ1-5,TGCGCCAGCAGCACAATGGGGGGGAATCAGCCCCAGCATTTT,CASSTMGGNQPQHF
.,TRBV5-6,.,TRBJ1-1,TGTGCCAGCAGCATACAGGGAACAGCTGAAGCTTTCTTT,CASSIQGTAEAFF
.,TRBV7-8,TRBD2,TRBJ2-3,TGTGCCAGCATCATACTAGCGGGAGTTTCAGATACGCAGTATTTT,CASIILAGVSDTQYF
once,TRBV2,TRBD2,TRBJ2-1,TGTGCCAGCAATCCTTGGGGACTAGCTCGTACCAACAATGAGCAGTTCTTC,CASNPWGLARTNNEQFF
once,TRBV5-1,TRBD1,TRBJ2-7,TGCGCCAGCAGCTCCTACACCGGGACAGACGAGCAGTACTTC,CASSSYTGTDEQYF
.,TRBV5-4,.,TRBJ1-2,TGTGCCAGCAGCTTACCAAGGGGGGGAGTTAACTATGGCTACACCTTC,CASSLPRGGVNYGYTF
.,TRBV29-1,.,TRBJ2-7,TGCAGCGTTGAAGGTGAGGGCTATGGATCATACGAGCAGTACTTC,CSVEGEGYGSYEQYF
.,TRBV10-3,.,TRBJ2-7,TGTGCCATCAGTGTCGGAAATCCGGGACAAAACGAGCAGTACTTC,CAISVGNPGQNEQYF
few,TRBV10-1,.,TRBJ2-3,TGCGCCAGCAGTCCAAGAAGGGGAGATACGCAGTATTTT,CASSPRRGDTQYF
few,TRBV7-2,TRBD1,TRBJ2-7,TGTGCCAGCAGCCGGGCCGGGACAGGGGACGAGCAGTACTTC,CASSRAGTGDEQYF
.,TRBV18,.,TRBJ2-1,TGTGCCAGCTCACCGGCGGCTACCTACAATGAGCAGTTCTTC,CASSPAATYNEQFF
.,TRBV19,.,TRBJ1-5,TGTGCCAGTAGTACCATCAGGGATCAGCCCCAGCATTTT,CASSTIRDQPQHF
.,TRBV5-4,TRBD1,TRBJ1-2,TGTGCCAGCAGCTTTACAGGGGGGGATGGCTACACCTTC,CASSFTGGDGYTF
.,TRBV19,TRBD2,TRBJ2-7,TGTGCCAGTAGTATAGGGACTAGCGGGAGGCCCCTAGCCTACGAGCAGTACTTC,CASSIGTSGRPLAYEQYF
.,TRBV5-1,TRBD1,TRBJ2-2,TGCGCCAGCAGCTCCCGGGACAGGGTGGCCGGGGAGCTGTTTTTT,CASSSRDRVAGELFF
once,TRBV5-1,.,TRBJ2-1,TGCGCCAGCAGCTTGGCCATATTAGCCGGAGGTGAGCAGTTCTTC,CASSLAILAGGEQFF
.,TRBV5-4,.,TRBJ1-1,TGTGCCAGCAGCTTTAAAAGGGAACTAGTCACTGAAGCTTTCTTT,CASSFKRELVTEAFF
.,TRBV18,.,TRBJ2-7,TGTGCCAGCTCACCACGAACCGGGTCCCTCTCCTACGAGCAGTACTTC,CASSPRTGSLSYEQYF
.,TRBV6-1,.,TRBJ1-1,TGTGCCAGCTTTCTAACAGTGAACACTGAAGCTTTCTTT,CASFLTVNTEAFF
.,TRBV18,TRBD1,TRBJ2-2,TGTGCCAGCTCACGGGACAGTAACACCGGGGAGCTGTTTTTT,CASSRDSNTGELFF
.,TRBV6-6,TRBD2,TRBJ2-5,TGTGCCAGCAGTAAATACGGGACTAGCGGCCAAGAGACCCAGTACTTC,CASSKYGTSGQETQYF
once,TRBV4-1,TRBD2,TRBJ2-1,TGCGCCAGCAGCGCCGGACTAGCGAGCTCCTACAATGAGCAGTTCTTC,CASSAGLASSYNEQFF
.,TRBV6-5,TRBD2,TRBJ2-3,TGTGCCAGCACCTTACCGGGAGGAGATACGCAGTATTTT,CASTLPGGDTQYF
once,TRBV11-2,.,TRBJ2-5,TGTGCCAGCAGCGAAACAGGTTCGGAGACCCAGTACTTC,CASSETGSETQYF
.,TRBV5-4,.,TRBJ2-7,TGTGCCAGCAGCTTGGTCTCTACGGGATCGTCCTACGAGCAGTACTTC,CASSLVSTGSSYEQYF
.,TRBV18,.,TRBJ1-1,TGTGCCAGCTCACCCGCGGGGAACACTGAAGCTTTCTTT,CASSPAGNTEAFF
.,TRBV5-1,TRBD2,TRBJ2-1,TGCGCCAGCCGACTAGCGGGGAACAATGAGCAGTTCTTC,CASRLAGNNEQFF
.,TRBV6-6,TRBD1,TRBJ1-1,TGTGCCAGCAGTTACGCGGACAGGGGGCCGGCAGGAGAAGCTTTCTTT,CASSYADRGPAGEAFF
.,TRBV5-1,.,TRBJ2-7,TGCGCCAGCAGCTTAGAGGGCACCTACGAGCAGTACTTC,CASSLEGTYEQYF
few,TRBV4-1,TRBD1,TRBJ1-2,TGCGCCAGCAGCCAAGATCGACAGGGGTTAAGCGGCTACACCTTC,CASSQDRQGLSGYTF
.,TRBV9,.,TRBJ2-2,TGTGCCAGCAGCCCCGGAGCGAACACCGGGGAGCTGTTTTTT,CASSPGANTGELFF
.,TRBV5-1,.,TRBJ2-5,TGCGCCAGCAGCTTGAGCAGGGGTGAGATAGAGACCCAGTACTTC,CASSLSRGEIETQYF
.,TRBV7-2,.,TRBJ2-7,TGTGCCAGCAGCTCGCCGGGTCAGGGGCACCCCTACGAGCAGTACTTC,CASSSPGQGHPYEQYF